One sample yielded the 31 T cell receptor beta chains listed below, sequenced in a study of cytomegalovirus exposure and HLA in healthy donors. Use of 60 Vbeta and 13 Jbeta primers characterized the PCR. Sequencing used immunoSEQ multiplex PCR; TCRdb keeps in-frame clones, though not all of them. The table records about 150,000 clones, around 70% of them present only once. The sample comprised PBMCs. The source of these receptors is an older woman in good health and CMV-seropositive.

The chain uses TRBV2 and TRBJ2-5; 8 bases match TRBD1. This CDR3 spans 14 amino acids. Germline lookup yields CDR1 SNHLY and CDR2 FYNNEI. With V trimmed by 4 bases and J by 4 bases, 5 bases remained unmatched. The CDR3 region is CASSGGQVRETQYF. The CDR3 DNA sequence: TGTGCCAGCAGTGGGGGACAGGTCCGAGAGACCCAGTACTTC.

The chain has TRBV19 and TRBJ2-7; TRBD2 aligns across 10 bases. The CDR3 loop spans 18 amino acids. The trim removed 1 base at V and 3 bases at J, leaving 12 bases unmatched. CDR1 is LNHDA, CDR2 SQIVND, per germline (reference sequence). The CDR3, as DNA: TGTGCCAGTAGTATAGGTTCTAGCGGGAGCATTTCCAACTACGAGCAGTACTTC. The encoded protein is CASSIGSSGSISNYEQYF. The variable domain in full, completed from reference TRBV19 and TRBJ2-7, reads DGGITQSPKYLFRKEGQNVTLSCEQNLNHDAMYWYRQDPGQGLRLIYYSQIVNDFQKGDIAEGYSVSREKKESFPLTVTSAQKNPTAFYLCASSIGSSGSISNYEQYFGPGTRLTVT.

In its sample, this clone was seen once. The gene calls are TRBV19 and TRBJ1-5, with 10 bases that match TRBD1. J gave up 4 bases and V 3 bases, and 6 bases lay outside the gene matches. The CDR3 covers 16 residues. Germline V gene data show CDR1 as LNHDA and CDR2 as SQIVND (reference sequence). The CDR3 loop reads CASSIRDRGGNQPQHF. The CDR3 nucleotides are TGTGCCAGTAGTATCCGGGACAGGGGTGGGAATCAGCCCCAGCATTTT.

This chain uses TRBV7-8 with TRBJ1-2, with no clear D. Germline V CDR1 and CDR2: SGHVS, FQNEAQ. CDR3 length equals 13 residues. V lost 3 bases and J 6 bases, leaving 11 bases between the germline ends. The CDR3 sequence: CASSFGLRNGYTF. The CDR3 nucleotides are TGTGCCAGCAGCTTTGGGCTCAGGAATGGCTACACCTTC. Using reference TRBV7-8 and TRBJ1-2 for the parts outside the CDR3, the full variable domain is GAGVSQSPRYKVAKRGQDVALRCDPISGHVSLFWYQQALGQGPEFLTYFQNEAQLDKSGLPSDRFFAERPEGSVSTLKIQRTQQEDSAVYLCASSFGLRNGYTFGSGTRLTVV.

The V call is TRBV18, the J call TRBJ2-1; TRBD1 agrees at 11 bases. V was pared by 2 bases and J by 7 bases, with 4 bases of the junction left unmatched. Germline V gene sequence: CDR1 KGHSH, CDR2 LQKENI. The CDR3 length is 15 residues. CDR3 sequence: CASSPGTGGLNEQFF. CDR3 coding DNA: TGTGCCAGCTCACCAGGGACAGGGGGTTTAAATGAGCAGTTCTTC.

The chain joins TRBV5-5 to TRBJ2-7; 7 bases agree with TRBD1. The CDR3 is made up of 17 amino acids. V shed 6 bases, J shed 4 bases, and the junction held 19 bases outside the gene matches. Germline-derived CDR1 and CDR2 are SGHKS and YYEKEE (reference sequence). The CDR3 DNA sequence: TGTGCCAGCATGCAATACCTCGGACAGGTGGGAAATTACGAGCAGTACTTC. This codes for CASMQYLGQVGNYEQYF.

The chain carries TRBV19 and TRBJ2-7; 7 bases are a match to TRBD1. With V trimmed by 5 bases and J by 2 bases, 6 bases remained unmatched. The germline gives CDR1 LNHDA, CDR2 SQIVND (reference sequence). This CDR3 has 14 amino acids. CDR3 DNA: TGTGCCAGTAGTCCAACAGGGGCCACCTACGAGCAGTACTTC. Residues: CASSPTGATYEQYF.

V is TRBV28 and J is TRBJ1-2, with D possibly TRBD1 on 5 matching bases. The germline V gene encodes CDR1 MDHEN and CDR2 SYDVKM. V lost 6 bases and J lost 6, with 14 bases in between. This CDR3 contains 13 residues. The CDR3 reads CASSSQGRDGYTF. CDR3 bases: TGTGCCAGCAGCTCCCAGGGTAGAGATGGCTACACCTTC.

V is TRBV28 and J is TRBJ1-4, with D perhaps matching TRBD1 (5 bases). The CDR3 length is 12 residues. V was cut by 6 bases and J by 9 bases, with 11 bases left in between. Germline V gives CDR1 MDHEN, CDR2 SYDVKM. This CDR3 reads CASRGGSQKLFF. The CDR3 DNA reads TGTGCCAGCAGGGGGGGGTCCCAAAAACTGTTTTTT.

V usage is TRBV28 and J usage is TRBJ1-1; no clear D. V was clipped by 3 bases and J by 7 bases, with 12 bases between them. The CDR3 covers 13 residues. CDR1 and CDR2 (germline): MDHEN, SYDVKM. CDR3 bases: TGTGCCAGCAGTTTCGGGTACAACCTTGAAGCTTTCTTT. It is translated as CASSFGYNLEAFF.

The CDR3 loop reads CASSTSESVRGQFF. The CDR3 region has the DNA TGTGCCAGCAGTACTAGCGAGAGTGTTAGGGGGCAGTTCTTC. This chain connects TRBV2 to TRBJ2-1; TRBD2 agrees at 7 bases. CDR3 length: 14 residues. Trimming removed 5 bases from V and 12 bases from J; junction bases left unmatched: 13. CDR1 and CDR2 from the germline V gene are SNHLY and FYNNEI.

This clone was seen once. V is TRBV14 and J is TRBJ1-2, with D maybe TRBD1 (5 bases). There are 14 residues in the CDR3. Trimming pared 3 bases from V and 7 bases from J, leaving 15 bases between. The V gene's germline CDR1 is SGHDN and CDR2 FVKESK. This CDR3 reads CASSQELTDVGYTF. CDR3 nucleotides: TGTGCCAGCAGCCAGGAATTGACAGACGTTGGCTACACCTTC.

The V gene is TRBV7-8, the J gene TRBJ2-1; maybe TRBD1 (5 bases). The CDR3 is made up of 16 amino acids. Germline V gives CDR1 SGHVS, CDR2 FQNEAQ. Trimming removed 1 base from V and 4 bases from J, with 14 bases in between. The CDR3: CASSLVSRVRYNEQFF. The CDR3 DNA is TGTGCCAGCAGCTTAGTATCCAGGGTCCGATACAATGAGCAGTTCTTC.

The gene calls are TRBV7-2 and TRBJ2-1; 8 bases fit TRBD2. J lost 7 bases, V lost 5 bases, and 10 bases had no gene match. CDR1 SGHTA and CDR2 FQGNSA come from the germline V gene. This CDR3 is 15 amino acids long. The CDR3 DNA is TGTGCCAGCAGCCAGTTAGCGGGACAACGAAATGAGCAGTTCTTC. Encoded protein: CASSQLAGQRNEQFF.

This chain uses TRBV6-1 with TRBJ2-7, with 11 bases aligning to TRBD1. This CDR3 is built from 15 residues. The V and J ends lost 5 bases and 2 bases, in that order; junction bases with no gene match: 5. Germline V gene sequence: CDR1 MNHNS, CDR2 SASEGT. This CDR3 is CASSTRDRGTYEQYF. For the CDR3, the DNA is TGTGCCAGCAGTACCCGGGACAGGGGGACCTACGAGCAGTACTTC.

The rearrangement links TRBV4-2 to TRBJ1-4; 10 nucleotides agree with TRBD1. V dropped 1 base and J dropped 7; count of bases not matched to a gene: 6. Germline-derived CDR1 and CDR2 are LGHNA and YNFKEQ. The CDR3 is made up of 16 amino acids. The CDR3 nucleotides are TGTGCCAGCAGCCAAGTCGACAGGGGGCTGGGTGAAAAACTGTTTTTT. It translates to CASSQVDRGLGEKLFF.

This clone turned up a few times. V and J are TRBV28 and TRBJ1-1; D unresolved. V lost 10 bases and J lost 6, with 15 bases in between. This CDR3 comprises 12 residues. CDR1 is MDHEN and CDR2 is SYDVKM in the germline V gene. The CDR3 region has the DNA TGTGCCACCAGGACTGATCAACCTGAAGCTTTCTTT. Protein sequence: CATRTDQPEAFF. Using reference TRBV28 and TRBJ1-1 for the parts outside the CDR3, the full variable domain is DVKVTQSSRYLVKRTGEKVFLECVQDMDHENMFWYRQDPGLGLRLIYFSYDVKMKEKGDIPEGYSVSREKKERFSLILESASTNQTSMYLCATRTDQPEAFFGQGTRLTVV.

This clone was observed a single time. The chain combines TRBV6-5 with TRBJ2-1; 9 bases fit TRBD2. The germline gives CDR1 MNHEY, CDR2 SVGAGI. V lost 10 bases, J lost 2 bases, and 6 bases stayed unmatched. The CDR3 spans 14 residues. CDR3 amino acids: CATKPSGAYNEQFF. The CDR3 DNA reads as TGTGCCACCAAACCTAGCGGGGCCTACAATGAGCAGTTCTTC.

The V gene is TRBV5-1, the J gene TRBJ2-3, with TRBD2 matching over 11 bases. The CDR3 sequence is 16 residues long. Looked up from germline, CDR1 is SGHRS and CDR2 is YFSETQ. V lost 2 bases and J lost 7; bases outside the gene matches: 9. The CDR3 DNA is TGCGCCAGCAGCTTACTAACTAGCGGGAGTGTGCATACGCAGTATTTT. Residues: CASSLLTSGSVHTQYF.

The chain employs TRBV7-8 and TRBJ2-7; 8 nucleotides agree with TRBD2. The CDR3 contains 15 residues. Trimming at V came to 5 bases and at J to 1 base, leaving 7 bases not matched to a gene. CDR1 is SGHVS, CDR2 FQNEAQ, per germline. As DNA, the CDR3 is TGTGCCAGCAGCCGGTCCGGGACTAGATCCTACGAGCAGTACTTC. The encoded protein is CASSRSGTRSYEQYF.

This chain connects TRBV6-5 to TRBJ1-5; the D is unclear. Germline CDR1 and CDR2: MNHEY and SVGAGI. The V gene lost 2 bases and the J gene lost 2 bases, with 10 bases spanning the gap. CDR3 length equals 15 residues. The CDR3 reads CASSYSGVGNQPQHF. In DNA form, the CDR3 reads TGTGCCAGCAGTTACAGCGGGGTCGGCAATCAGCCCCAGCATTTT.

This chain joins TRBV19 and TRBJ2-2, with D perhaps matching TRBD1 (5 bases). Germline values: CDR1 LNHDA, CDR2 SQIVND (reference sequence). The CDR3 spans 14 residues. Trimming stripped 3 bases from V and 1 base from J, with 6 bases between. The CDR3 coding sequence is TGTGCCAGTAGTATCCAGGGGAACACCGGGGAGCTGTTTTTT. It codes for CASSIQGNTGELFF.

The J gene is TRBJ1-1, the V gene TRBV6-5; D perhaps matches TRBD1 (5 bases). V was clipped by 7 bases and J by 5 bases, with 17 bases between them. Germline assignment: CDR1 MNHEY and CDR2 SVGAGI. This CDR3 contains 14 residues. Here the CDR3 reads CASTRTSKGTEAFF. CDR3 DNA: TGTGCCAGCACCCGGACAAGCAAGGGTACTGAAGCTTTCTTT.

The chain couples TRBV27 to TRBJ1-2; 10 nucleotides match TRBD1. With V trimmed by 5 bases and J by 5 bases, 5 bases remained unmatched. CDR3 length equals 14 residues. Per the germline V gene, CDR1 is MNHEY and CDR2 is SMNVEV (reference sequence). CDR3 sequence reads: CASSPWDRGYGYTF. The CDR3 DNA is TGTGCCAGCAGTCCCTGGGACAGGGGTTATGGCTACACCTTC.

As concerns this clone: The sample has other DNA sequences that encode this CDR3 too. This chain's CDR3 is CASSYSGTGLYEQYF. The CDR3, as DNA: TGTGCCAGCAGTTACTCAGGGACAGGGCTCTACGAGCAGTACTTC. V gene TRBV6-5 combines with J gene TRBJ2-7; 9 bases are shared with TRBD1. CDR3 size: 15 residues. Germline lookup yields CDR1 MNHEY and CDR2 SVGAGI. The J segment lost 3 bases and the V segment lost 0 bases, leaving 3 bases of the junction unmatched.

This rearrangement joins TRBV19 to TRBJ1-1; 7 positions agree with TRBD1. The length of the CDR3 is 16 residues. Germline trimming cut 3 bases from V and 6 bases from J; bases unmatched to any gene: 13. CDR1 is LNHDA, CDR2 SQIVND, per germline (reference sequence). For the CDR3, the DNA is TGTGCCAGTAGTATCGGATCGGCAGGGGGTTTGTCTGAAGCTTTCTTT. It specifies CASSIGSAGGLSEAFF.

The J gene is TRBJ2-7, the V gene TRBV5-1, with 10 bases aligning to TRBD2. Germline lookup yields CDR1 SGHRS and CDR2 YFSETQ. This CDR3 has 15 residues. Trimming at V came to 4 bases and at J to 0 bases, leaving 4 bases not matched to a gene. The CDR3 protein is CASSGSGGLSYEQYF. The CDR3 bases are TGCGCCAGCAGCGGTAGCGGGGGGCTCTCCTACGAGCAGTACTTC.

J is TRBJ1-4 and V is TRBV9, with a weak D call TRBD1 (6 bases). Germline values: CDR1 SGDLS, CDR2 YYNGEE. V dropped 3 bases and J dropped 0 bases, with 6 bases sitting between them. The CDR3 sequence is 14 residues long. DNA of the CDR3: TGTGCCAGCAGCGCAGGGGCAACTAATGAAAAACTGTTTTTT. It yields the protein CASSAGATNEKLFF.

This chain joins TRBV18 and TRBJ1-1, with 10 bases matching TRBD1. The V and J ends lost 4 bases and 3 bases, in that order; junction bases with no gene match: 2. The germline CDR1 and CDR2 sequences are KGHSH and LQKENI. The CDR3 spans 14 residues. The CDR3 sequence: CASSRGQGDTEAFF. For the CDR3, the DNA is TGTGCCAGCTCACGAGGACAGGGGGACACTGAAGCTTTCTTT.

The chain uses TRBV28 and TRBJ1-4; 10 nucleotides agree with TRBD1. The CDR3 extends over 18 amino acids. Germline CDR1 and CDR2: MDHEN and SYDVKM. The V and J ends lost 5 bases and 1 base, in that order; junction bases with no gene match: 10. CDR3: CASSLLRTGGGTNEKLFF. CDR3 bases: TGTGCCAGCAGTCTCCTGAGGACAGGGGGTGGAACTAATGAAAAACTGTTTTTT.

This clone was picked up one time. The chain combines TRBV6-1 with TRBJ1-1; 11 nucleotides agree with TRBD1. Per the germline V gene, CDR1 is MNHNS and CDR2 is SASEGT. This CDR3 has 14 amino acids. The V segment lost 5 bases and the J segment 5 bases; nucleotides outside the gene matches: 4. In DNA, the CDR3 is TGTGCCAGCAGTCGGACAGGGGGCCGGACTGAAGCTTTCTTT. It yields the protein CASSRTGGRTEAFF.